This T cell receptor beta chain was sequenced during a study of T cell responses to AZD1222 COVID-19 vaccine. Broader study findings: Repertoires were obtained solely post-peak T cell response.

Remarks on this clone: What it binds is unknown.

Generated by immunoSEQ multiplex PCR, the TCRdb table keeps only in-frame clones and is missing some. Here the sample spans around 140,000 clones, around 92% being singletons. The germline V gene has CDR1 SGHRS and CDR2 YFSETQ. The CDR3 extends over 13 amino acids. Trimming pared 7 bases from V and 0 bases from J, leaving 11 bases between. The receptor's source is an adult who received the AZD1222 COVID-19 vaccine. The source was peripheral blood, collected 28 days after the second AZD1222 dose. This chain joins TRBV5-1 and TRBJ2-7; D is perhaps TRBD2 (5 bases). The CDR3 loop is CASANSGSYEQYF. The CDR3 coding sequence is TGCGCCAGCGCTAACAGCGGCTCCTACGAGCAGTACTTC.